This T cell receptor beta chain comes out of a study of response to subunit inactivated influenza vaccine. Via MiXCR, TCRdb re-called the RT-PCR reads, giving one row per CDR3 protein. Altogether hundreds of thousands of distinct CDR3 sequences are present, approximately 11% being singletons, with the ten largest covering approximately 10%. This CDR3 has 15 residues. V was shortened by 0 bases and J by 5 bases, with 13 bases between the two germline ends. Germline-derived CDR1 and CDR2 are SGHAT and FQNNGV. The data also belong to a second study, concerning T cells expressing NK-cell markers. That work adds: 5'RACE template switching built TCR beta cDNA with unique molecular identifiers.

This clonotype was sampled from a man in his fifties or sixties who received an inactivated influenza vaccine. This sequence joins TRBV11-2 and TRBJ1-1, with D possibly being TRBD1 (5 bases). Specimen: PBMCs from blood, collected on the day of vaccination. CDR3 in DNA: TGTGCCAGCAGCTTAGATCTCTTAAGGGGAACTGAAGCTTTCTTT. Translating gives CASSLDLLRGTEAFF.